This T cell receptor beta chain is from a study of control samples from healthy donors and cancer patients. Germline values: CDR1 PRHDT, CDR2 FYEKMQ (reference sequence). CDR3 size: 14 residues. J gave up 5 bases and V 0 bases, and 0 bases lay outside the gene matches. Repertoires were generated with immunoSEQ multiplex PCR, while TCRdb's copy carries only in-frame clones and drops some. The sample holds some 150,000 clones, roughly 94% seen once. Sequencing was performed on PBMCs. The chain couples TRBV13 to TRBJ2-5; TRBD2 matches at 10 bases. The clonotype originates from a man in his sixties with colorectal cancer. Here the CDR3 reads CASSLGLAGETQYF. The DNA of the CDR3 is TGTGCCAGCAGCTTAGGACTAGCGGGGGAGACCCAGTACTTC.